Below, 7 T cell receptor beta chains from the same sample are listed, as sequenced in a study of regulatory T cells in long-lasting Graves disease. HTBI primers from iRepertoire and Arm-PCR of CDR3 regions yielded the TCR beta libraries. Each CDR3 protein gets one entry after TCRdb re-called the multiplex PCR reads with MiXCR. The sample holds a few hundred thousand distinct CDR3 sequences; approximately 18% are singletons and the top ten take approximately 10%. Time point reported: newly diagnosed GD, antithyroid drugs for less than 3 months. The TCR library used RNA extracted from PBMCs. These data also featured in a second study, about T cells in Graves' hyperthyroidism and ophthalmopathy.

Sequenced material: peripheral blood mononuclear cells (PBMCs), taken at new diagnosis, from a patient treated with antithyroid drugs. Receptor source: a woman in her twenties or thirties with Graves disease.

This clonotype has a count of ten or more. CDR3 residues: CASSEEGPNTEAFF. CDR3 in DNA: TGTGCCAGCAGTGAAGAAGGACCGAACACTGAAGCTTTCTTT. The chain recombines TRBV2 with TRBJ1-1, with unresolved D. With 1 base removed from V and 1 base from J, the gap between germline ends came to 7 bases. Per the germline V gene, CDR1 is SNHLY and CDR2 is FYNNEI. CDR3 size: 14 residues.

The table lists this clonotype with many counts. The chain has TRBV11-2 and TRBJ1-1; D is unresolved. The CDR3 covers 11 residues. Trimming took off 4 bases at V and 6 bases at J, with 6 bases between the two ends. Germline V lookup: CDR1 SGHAT, CDR2 FQNNGV. CDR3 DNA: TGTGCCAGCAGCTCCGGTGCTGAAGCTTTCTTT. Its protein is CASSSGAEAFF.

This clonotype was picked up many times. It may be a read error: a sequence one base away is much more abundant. The conserved phenylalanine or tryptophan normally closing the CDR3 is absent here, so this likely arose from a read error. The chain has TRBV11-2 and TRBJ1-6; D is possibly TRBD1 (5 bases). V gave up 2 bases and J gave up 7 bases, with 12 bases separating them. Germline V lookup: CDR1 SGHAT, CDR2 FQNNGV. The CDR3 is 15 amino acids. The CDR3 DNA reads as TGTGCCAGCAGCTTACAGACTCAGGGCAATTCACCCCTCCACCTT. Translated, it gives CASSLQTQGNSPLHL.

Points on this clonotype: A much larger clone differs from this one at a single base, so this may be a read error. The chain has TRBV6-1 and TRBJ1-2, with no clear D. V was trimmed by 8 bases and J by 1 base, leaving 17 bases between them. The CDR3 totals 15 residues. Germline V gene lookup returns CDR1 MNHNS and CDR2 SASEGT. The CDR3 is CASGGYPGVNYGYTF. The CDR3 bases are TGTGCCAGCGGTGGCTATCCCGGGGTTAACTATGGCTACACCTTC.

The chain employs TRBV20-1 and TRBJ2-7; 9 bases are shared with TRBD2. The germline V gene encodes CDR1 DFQATT and CDR2 SNEGSKA (reference sequence). Germline trimming cut 5 bases from V and 7 bases from J; bases unmatched to any gene: 12. The CDR3 is 14 residues long. CDR3 protein: CSAVSGGFPIEQYF. The DNA for the CDR3 is TGCAGTGCTGTTAGCGGGGGCTTCCCTATAGAGCAGTACTTC.

This clonotype was recorded at least ten times. The rearrangement uses TRBV6-8 and TRBJ1-5, with no clear D. From germline, CDR1 is MNHGY and CDR2 SAAAGT. The germline V and J ends were trimmed by 2 bases and 1 base, with 12 bases remaining between them. The CDR3 has 16 residues. The CDR3 reads CASSYPYSLSNQPQHF. The CDR3 DNA sequence: TGTGCCAGCAGTTACCCCTACAGTTTGAGCAATCAGCCCCAGCATTTT.

This sequence joins TRBV2 and TRBJ2-2, with 12 bases matching TRBD2. This CDR3 comprises 16 residues. Germline CDR1 SNHLY, CDR2 FYNNEI. J lost 3 bases, V lost 6 bases, and 5 bases had no gene match. The CDR3 bases are TGTGCCAGCAGGGGTACTAGCGGGAGGTACACCGGGGAGCTGTTTTTT. Amino acid sequence: CASRGTSGRYTGELFF.